This T cell receptor (beta chain) was identified in a study of blood T cell repertoires in COVID-19. The wider study: The origin of the acute and convalescent COVID-19 samples was the United States, Italy and Spain.

In the study's own analysis: Reference gene primer amplification in the assay estimated nucleated cell counts. Assay used: immunoSEQ multiplex PCR; TCRdb lists only in-frame clones, some missing. V, J and clone size are taken as reported in that table, and D and trimming were inferred from the DNA itself. This table holds some 240,000 clones, roughly 84% found once. V lost 3 bases and J 3 bases, leaving 12 bases between the germline ends. From germline, CDR1 is SGHRS and CDR2 YFSETQ. The CDR3 runs to 15 residues. Sequences were obtained from peripheral blood. The chain couples TRBV5-1 to TRBJ1-4, with a possible D match to TRBD1 (6 bases). The receptor was isolated from a woman aged 35 to 49 who had recovered from COVID-19. CDR3 sequence reads: CASSSGQTSNEKLFF. The CDR3 nucleotides are TGCGCCAGCAGCTCAGGACAGACTTCTAATGAAAAACTGTTTTTT. Together with reference TRBV5-1 and TRBJ1-4, the CDR3 gives the full variable domain: KAGVTQTPRYLIKTRGQQVTLSCSPISGHRSVSWYQQTPGQGLQFLFEYFSETQRNKGNFPGRFSGRQFSNSRSEMNVSTLELGDSALYLCASSSGQTSNEKLFFGSGTQLSVL.